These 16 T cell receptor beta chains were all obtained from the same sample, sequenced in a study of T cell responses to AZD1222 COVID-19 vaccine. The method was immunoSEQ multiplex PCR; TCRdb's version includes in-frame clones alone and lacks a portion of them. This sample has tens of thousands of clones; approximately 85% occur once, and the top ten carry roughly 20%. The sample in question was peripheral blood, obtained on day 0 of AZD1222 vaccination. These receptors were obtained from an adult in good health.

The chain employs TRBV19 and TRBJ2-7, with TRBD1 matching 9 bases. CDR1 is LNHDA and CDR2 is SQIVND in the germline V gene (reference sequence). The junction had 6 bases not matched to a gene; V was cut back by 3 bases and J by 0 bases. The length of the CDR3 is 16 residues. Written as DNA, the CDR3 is TGTGCCAGTAGTATCCCCGGGACAGGGAGCTCCTACGAGCAGTACTTC. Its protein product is CASSIPGTGSSYEQYF.

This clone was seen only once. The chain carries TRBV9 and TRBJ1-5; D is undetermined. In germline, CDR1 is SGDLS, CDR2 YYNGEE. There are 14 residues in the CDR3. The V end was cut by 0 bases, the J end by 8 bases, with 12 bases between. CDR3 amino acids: CASSVGSVKEPQHF. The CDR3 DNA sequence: TGTGCCAGCAGCGTAGGAAGTGTTAAAGAGCCCCAGCATTTT.

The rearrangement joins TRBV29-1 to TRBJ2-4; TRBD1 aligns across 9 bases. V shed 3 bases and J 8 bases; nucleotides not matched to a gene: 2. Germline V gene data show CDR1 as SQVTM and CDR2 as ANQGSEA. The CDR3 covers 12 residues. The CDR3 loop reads CSVETGGDIQYF. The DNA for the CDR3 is TGCAGCGTTGAGACAGGGGGAGACATTCAGTACTTC.

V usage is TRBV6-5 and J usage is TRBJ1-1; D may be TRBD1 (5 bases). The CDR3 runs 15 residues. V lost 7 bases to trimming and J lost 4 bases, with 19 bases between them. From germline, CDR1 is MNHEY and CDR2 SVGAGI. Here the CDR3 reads CASTRGLWGSTEAFF. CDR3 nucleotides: TGTGCCAGCACCCGGGGCCTGTGGGGATCCACTGAAGCTTTCTTT.

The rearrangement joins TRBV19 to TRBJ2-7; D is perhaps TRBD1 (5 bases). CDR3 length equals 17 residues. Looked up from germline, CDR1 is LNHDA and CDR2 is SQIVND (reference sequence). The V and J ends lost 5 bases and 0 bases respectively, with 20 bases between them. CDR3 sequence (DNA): TGTGCCAGTAGTGCAGTGGGGCGCCGGGCCGACTCCTACGAGCAGTACTTC. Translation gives CASSAVGRRADSYEQYF.

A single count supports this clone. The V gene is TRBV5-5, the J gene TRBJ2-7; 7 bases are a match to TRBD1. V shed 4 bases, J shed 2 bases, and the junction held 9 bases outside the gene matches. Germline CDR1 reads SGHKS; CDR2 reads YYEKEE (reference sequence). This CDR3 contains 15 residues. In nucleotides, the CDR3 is TGTGCCAGCAGCCCAAGGACAGGCGTCACCTACGAGCAGTACTTC. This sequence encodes CASSPRTGVTYEQYF.

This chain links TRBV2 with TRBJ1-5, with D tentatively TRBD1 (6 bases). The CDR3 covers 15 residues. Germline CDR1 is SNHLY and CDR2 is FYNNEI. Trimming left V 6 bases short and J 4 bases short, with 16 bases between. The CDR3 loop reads CASRYSTGMNQPQHF. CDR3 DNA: TGTGCCAGCAGGTATAGCACAGGGATGAATCAGCCCCAGCATTTT.

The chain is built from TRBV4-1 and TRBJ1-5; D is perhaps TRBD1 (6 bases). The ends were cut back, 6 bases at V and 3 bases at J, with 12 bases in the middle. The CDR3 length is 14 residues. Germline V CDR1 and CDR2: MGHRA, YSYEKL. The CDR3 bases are TGCGCCAGCAGACCGACAGGAGACAATCAGCCCCAGCATTTT. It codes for CASRPTGDNQPQHF.

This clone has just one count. The CDR3 sequence is CASSIAPPTGGNTGELFF. DNA of the CDR3: TGTGCCAGTAGTATAGCCCCACCAACAGGGGGCAACACCGGGGAGCTGTTTTTT. V is TRBV19 and J is TRBJ2-2, with 9 nucleotides matching TRBD1. Per the germline V gene, CDR1 is LNHDA and CDR2 is SQIVND (reference sequence). The CDR3 has 18 amino acids. V lost 1 base, J lost 2 bases, and 8 bases stayed unmatched.

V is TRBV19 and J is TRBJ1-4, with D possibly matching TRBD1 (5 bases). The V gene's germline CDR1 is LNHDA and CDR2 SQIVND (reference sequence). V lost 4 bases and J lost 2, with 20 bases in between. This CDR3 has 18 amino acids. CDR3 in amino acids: CASSKNLLGETTNEKLFF. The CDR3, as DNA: TGTGCCAGTAGTAAAAACCTGCTGGGGGAAACGACTAATGAAAAACTGTTTTTT.

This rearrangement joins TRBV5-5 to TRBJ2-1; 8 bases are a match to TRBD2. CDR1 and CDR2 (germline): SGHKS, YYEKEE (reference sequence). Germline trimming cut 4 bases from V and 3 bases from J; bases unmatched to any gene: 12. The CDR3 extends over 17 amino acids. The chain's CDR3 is CASSPPRALADYNEQFF. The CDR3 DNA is TGTGCCAGCAGCCCCCCGCGGGCACTAGCGGACTACAATGAGCAGTTCTTC.

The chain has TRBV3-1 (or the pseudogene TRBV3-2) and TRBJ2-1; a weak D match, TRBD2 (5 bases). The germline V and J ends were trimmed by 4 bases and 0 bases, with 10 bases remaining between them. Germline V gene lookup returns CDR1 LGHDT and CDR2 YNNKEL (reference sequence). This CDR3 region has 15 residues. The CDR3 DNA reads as TGTGCCAGCAGCCCGGGGAGCAGCTCCTACAATGAGCAGTTCTTC. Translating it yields CASSPGSSSYNEQFF.

CDR3 nucleotides: TGTGCCAGCATGGCGAGCACGAAGGATACGCAGTATTTT. It translates to CASMASTKDTQYF. The chain is built from TRBV2 and TRBJ2-3, with D uncertain. Germline CDR1 reads SNHLY; CDR2 reads FYNNEI. The CDR3 sequence is 13 residues long. V was trimmed by 7 bases and J by 6 bases, leaving 14 bases between them.

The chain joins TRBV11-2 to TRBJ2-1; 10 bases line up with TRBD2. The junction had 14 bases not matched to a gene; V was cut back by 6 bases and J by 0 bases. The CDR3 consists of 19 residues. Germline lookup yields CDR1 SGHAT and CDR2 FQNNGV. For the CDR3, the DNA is TGTGCCAGCAGGTCTCGGCTTAGCGGGGGGACAAGCTCCTACAATGAGCAGTTCTTC. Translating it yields CASRSRLSGGTSSYNEQFF.

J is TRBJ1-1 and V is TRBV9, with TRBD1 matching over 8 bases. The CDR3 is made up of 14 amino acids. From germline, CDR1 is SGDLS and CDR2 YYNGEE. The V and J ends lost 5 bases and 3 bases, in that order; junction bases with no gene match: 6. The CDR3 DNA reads TGTGCCAGCAGTTACAGGGGGAAAGACACTGAAGCTTTCTTT. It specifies CASSYRGKDTEAFF.

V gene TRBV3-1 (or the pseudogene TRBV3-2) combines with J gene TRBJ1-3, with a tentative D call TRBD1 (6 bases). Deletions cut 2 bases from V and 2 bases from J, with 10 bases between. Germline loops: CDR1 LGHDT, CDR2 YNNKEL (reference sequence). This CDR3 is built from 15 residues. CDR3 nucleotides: TGTGCCAGCAGCCAAACAGGGTTTACTGGAAACACCATATATTTT. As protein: CASSQTGFTGNTIYF.